This T cell receptor (beta chain) was sequenced for a study of OX40 agonist ivuxolimab in advanced cancers. With regard to the full study: Ivuxolimab, which targeted the costimulatory receptor OX40 (CD134), was an agonistic, fully human IgG2 monoclonal antibody. Intravenous ivuxolimab was administered to patients every 2 weeks at six dose levels: 0.01, 0.1, 0.3, 1.5, 3 and 10 mg/kg. Among the approximately 54 dose-escalation patients, some 20 had hepatocellular carcinoma, roughly 15 melanoma, 9 renal cell carcinoma and 9 head and neck cancer. In the dose-escalation cohort, about four fifths of patients were male, and the mean age was around 65 years with a range of roughly 20 to 80. Prior anti-PD-1, anti-PD-L1 or anti-CTLA-4 therapy was permitted, and approximately 39% of dose-escalation patients had received checkpoint inhibitors. Partial responses were achieved by three dose-escalation patients, of whom one had hepatocellular carcinoma and two had cutaneous melanoma. Peripheral TCRbeta sequencing aimed to test whether ivuxolimab altered TCR sequence diversity and caused clonal T-cell expansion. The paper covers the monotherapy dose-escalation part of the phase I ivuxolimab trial, which included N ≈ 50 patients.

As regards this clone: This clone's antigen is unknown. No much larger clone exists at a distance of one base, and base qualities are not known.

Genomic DNA was isolated from the sorted cells so that the TCRbeta CDR3 region could be sequenced. TCRbeta CDR3 regions were sequenced using the immunoSEQ Assay. Here the immuneACCESS table is served through TCRdb, limited to in-frame sequences with V and J called. Missing clones are a known gap in these copies; in checked studies unresolved V genes cover under half, and the rest lacks a known reason. The sample table contains 55,000 to 75,000 clones; only one count was recorded for about 91% of them. The ten biggest clones cover 3.8% of the sample. The full study reports these points: In partial responders in the 0.1-3.0 mg/kg groups, normalized peripheral clonal expansion was found to be among the lowest, especially among CD8+ T cells. The antigen specificity of the clonally expanded peripheral T cells was not determined. After ivuxolimab, more expanded clones were found on average in CD8+ T cells than in CD4+ T cells. At doses of 0.1 to 3.0 mg/kg, clonal expansion of both CD4+ and CD8+ T cells in blood was seen between baseline and week 6. Low levels of normalized T-cell clonal expansion were also shown by some nonresponding patients.

The trial excluded patients who had a history of autoimmune disease or who were on systemic immunosuppression. Peripheral blood for TCR sequencing was collected from all dose cohorts at baseline, on cycle 4 day 1, and on cycle 7 day 1. Samples were obtained from an open-label, multicenter, first-in-human phase I dose-escalation trial of ivuxolimab. Adults with locally advanced or metastatic head and neck squamous cell, hepatocellular, melanoma or renal cell carcinoma were enrolled in the trial. Before TCR sequencing, CD4+ T cells and CD8+ T cells from peripheral blood were sorted into separate populations. The specimen was CD4+ or CD8+ T cells sorted from blood, collected in a trial of the OX40 agonist ivuxolimab. This receptor was identified in an adult with an advanced solid tumor such as melanoma, head and neck, liver or kidney cancer.

The CDR3 in this case is CASSLGGTSYEQYF. Read as DNA, the sequence is TGTGCCAGCAGCCTAGGGGGGACGTCCTACGAGCAGTACTTC. Recombination linked TRBV28 to TRBJ2-7, with the D call tentatively TRBD1 or TRBD2, each fitting 6 bases. There are 14 amino acids in the CDR3, from cysteine to phenylalanine inclusive. Only the CDR3 region is kept as DNA, spanning 42 bases read in frame from base 1. V drops 6 bases and J drops 1 base, leaving 13 bases in between. CDR1 and CDR2, per the germline V gene, are MDHEN and SYDVKM. The reference TRBV28 and TRBJ2-7 proteins fill in what lies around the CDR3, so the full variable domain reads DVKVTQSSRYLVKRTGEKVFLECVQDMDHENMFWYRQDPGLGLRLIYFSYDVKMKEKGDIPEGYSVSREKKERFSLILESASTNQTSMYLCASSLGGTSYEQYFGPGTRLTVT.